This T cell receptor (beta chain) was recovered during a study of spatial heterogeneity in lung cancer (dated by TCRdb to the late 2010s). About the study as a whole: Donors were 72 patients with early-stage, untreated non-small cell lung cancer from the lung TRACERx cohort. Follow-up PBMC samples were sequenced whenever available, with a median time to follow-up of approximately two years after resection. More beta-chain than alpha-chain transcripts were consistently detected, likely reflecting higher beta-chain transcript abundance. In the raw uncorrected reads, each unique combination of TCR and UMI appeared more than ten times on average. TCR alpha and beta repertoires were quantitatively compared across multiple tumor regions, matched nontumor lung and blood in non-small cell lung cancer. The study linked features of the TCR repertoire to counts of nonsynonymous mutations, which were determined by whole-exome sequencing of tumor tissue. Both alpha and beta chains were TCR-sequenced in hundreds of tumor regions, under 80 matched nontumor lung samples and 45 to 60 PBMC samples obtained at surgery.

The library relied on 5' RACE. Instrument on record: NextSeq 500. To allow correction of PCR and sequencing errors, the TCR library protocol tagged every TCR cDNA molecule with a unique molecular identifier. In the source study's methods: Decombinator tools were used for TCR identification, UMI-based error correction and CDR3 extraction. Expanded TCRs were defined as those above a frequency of 2 per 1,000, corresponding to the top 1% of the tumor frequency distribution. Rényi diversity was computed with the R vegan package after subsampling each repertoire 100 times to 5,000 TCRs. CDR3 similarity networks were constructed using string-kernel similarity of amino acid triplets, with links drawn between CDR3s whose pairwise similarity was above 0.82. The public sequencing data were trimmed at Q25 with fastp and processed into clonotypes with MiXCR by TCRdb, which kept only in-frame beta chains. Rows with one shared CDR3 protein collapse into an entry with the most common genes and DNA. TCRdb, not the authors, supplied the V and J calls. In all, the sample holds approximately 56,000 distinct CDR3 sequences, and about 7.4% of those were seen once. In total, the top ten clones hold around 33% of the sample.

What the authors observed across the whole study: Ubiquitous expanded tumor TCRs showed up in blood more often at tumor resection than at routine follow-up. Only roughly 15 patients were included in the comparisons of baseline and follow-up blood repertoires. Additional single-cell paired TCR alpha and beta sequencing was considered necessary to confirm, at a functional level, the hypothesis that regional TCRs recognize regional mutations.

The germline V gene supplies CDR1 MGHRA and CDR2 YSYEKL. The cysteine opens and the phenylalanine closes a CDR3 of 19 amino acids. The read is trimmed to its CDR3 DNA, 57 bases read in frame from base 1. At the junction V is shortened by 2 bases and J by 0 bases; bases outside the gene matches: 13. The sample holds a few counts of this clonotype. Its antigen remains unidentified. The sample holds no much larger clone one base away, and base qualities are not on file. The sample's time point label, in plain terms: blood at routine non-recurrence follow-up after resection. TCR sequencing used whole RNA extracted from tumor and nontumor lung tissue, or from cryopreserved PBMC samples, without cell sorting. A patient was chosen for TCR sequencing only when enough RNA was available from at least two tumor regions.

This receptor was obtained from a female donor with early-stage non-small cell lung cancer. The chain is encoded by TRBV4-1 joined to TRBJ2-3; the central 8 bases match TRBD2. The sample consisted of PBMCs, taken at follow-up. The CDR3 region has the sequence CASSQRWASGRSSTDTQYF. The bases read TGCGCCAGCAGCCAAAGGTGGGCTAGCGGGCGTTCTAGCACAGATACGCAGTATTTT.